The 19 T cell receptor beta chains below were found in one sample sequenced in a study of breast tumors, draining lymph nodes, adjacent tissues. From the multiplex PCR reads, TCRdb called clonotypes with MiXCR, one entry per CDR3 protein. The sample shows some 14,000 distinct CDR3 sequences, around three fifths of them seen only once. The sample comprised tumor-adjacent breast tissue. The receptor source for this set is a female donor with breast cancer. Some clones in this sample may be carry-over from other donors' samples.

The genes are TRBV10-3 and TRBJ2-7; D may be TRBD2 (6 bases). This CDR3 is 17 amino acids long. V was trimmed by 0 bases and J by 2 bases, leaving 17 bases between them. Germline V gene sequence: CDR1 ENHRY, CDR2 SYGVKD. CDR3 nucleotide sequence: TGTGCCATCAGTGAGTCCGGGGACTCGTCCTTTACCTACGAGCAGTACTTC. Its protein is CAISESGDSSFTYEQYF.

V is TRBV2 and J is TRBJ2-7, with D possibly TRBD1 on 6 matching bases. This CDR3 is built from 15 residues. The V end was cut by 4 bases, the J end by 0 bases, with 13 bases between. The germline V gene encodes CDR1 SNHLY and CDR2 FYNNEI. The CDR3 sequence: CASSGGTKNSYEQYF. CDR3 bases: TGTGCCAGCAGTGGAGGGACAAAAAACTCCTACGAGCAGTACTTC. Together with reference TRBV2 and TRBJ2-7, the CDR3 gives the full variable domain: EPEVTQTPSHQVTQMGQEVILRCVPISNHLYFYWYRQILGQKVEFLVSFYNNEISEKSEIFDDQFSVERPDGSNFTLKIRSTKLEDSAMYFCASSGGTKNSYEQYFGPGTRLTVT.

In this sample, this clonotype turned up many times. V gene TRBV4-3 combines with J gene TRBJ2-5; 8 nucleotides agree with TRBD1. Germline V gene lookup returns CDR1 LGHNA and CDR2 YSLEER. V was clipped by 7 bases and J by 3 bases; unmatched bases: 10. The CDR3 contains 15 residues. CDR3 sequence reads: CASTRTGRAEETQYF. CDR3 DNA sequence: TGCGCCAGCACCCGGACAGGGCGAGCTGAAGAGACCCAGTACTTC.

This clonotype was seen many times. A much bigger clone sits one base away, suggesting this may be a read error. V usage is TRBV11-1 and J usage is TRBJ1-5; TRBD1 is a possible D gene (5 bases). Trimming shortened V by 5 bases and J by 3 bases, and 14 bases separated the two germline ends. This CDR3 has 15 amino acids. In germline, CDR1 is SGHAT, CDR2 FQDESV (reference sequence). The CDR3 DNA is TGTGCCAGCAGCCCGACAGAAAGGACCAATCAGCCCCAGCATTTT. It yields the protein CASSPTERTNQPQHF.

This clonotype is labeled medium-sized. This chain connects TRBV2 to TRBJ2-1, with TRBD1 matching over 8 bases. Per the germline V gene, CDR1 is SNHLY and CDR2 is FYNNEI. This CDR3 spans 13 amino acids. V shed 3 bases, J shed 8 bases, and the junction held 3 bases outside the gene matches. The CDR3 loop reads CASSDGQGDEQFF. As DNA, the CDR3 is TGTGCCAGCAGTGATGGACAGGGCGATGAGCAGTTCTTC. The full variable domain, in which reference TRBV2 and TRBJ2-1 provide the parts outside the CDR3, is EPEVTQTPSHQVTQMGQEVILRCVPISNHLYFYWYRQILGQKVEFLVSFYNNEISEKSEIFDDQFSVERPDGSNFTLKIRSTKLEDSAMYFCASSDGQGDEQFFGPGTRLTVL.

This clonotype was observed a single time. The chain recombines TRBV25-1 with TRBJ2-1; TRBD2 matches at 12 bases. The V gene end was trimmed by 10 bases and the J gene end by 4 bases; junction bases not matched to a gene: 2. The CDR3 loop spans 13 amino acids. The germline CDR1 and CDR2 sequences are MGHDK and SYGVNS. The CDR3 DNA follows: TGTGCCACCGGGACTAGCGGGTACAATGAGCAGTTCTTC. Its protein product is CATGTSGYNEQFF.

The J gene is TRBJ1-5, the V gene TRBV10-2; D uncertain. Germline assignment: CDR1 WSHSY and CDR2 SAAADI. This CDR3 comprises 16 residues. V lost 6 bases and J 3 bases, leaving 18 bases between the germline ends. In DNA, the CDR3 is TGCGCCAGCAGCGACCAACTACGGATTAACAATCAGCCCCAGCATTTT. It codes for CASSDQLRINNQPQHF.

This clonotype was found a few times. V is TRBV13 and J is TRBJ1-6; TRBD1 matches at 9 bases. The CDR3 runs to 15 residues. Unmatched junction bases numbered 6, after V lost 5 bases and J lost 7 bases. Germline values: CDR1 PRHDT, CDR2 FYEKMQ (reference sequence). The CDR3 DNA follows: TGTGCCAGCAGCCTCGGGACAGGGACCAATTCACCCCTCCACTTT. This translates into CASSLGTGTNSPLHF.

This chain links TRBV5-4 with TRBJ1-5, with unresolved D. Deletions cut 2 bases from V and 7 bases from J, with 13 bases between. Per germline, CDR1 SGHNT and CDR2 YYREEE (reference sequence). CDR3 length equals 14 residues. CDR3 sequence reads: CASSFGKFEQPQHF. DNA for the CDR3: TGTGCCAGCAGCTTCGGCAAGTTCGAGCAGCCCCAGCATTTT.

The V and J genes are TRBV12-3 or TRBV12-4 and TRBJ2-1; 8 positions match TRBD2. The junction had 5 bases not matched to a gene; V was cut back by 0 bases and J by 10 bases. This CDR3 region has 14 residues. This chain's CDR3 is CASSLALSGKEQFF. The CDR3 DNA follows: TGTGCCAGCAGTTTAGCGCTTAGCGGGAAAGAGCAGTTCTTC.

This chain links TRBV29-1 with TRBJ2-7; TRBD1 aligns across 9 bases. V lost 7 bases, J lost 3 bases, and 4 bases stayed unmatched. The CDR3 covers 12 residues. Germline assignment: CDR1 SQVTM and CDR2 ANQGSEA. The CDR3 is CSATDRGYEQYF. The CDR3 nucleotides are TGCAGCGCTACGGACAGGGGCTACGAGCAGTACTTC.

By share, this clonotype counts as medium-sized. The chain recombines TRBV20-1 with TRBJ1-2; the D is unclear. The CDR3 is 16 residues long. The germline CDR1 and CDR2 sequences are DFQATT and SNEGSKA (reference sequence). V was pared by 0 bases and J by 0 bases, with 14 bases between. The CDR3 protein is CSARDPLEDANYGYTF. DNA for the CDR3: TGCAGTGCTAGAGATCCATTGGAGGACGCTAACTATGGCTACACCTTC.

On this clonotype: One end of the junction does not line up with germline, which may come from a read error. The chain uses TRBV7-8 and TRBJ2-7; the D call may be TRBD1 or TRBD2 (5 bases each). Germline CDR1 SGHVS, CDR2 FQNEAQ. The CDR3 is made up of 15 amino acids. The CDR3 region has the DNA TGTGCCAGCAGCTTAGGGGGGAGCGTGGCCTATGAGCAGTACTTC. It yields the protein CASSLGGSVAYEQYF.

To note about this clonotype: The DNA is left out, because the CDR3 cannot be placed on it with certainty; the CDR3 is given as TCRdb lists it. The CDR3 loop reads CASSIYLCSVSATSLEQYF. The J gene is TRBJ2-7, the V gene TRBV25-1; the table's TRBD2 call for D was not verified on the DNA. The CDR3 is 19 amino acids long, termini counted. Looked up from germline, CDR1 is MGHDK and CDR2 is SYGVNS.

CDR3 in DNA: TGCAGTGCTAGGCTTCCGGGACGCCGGAATTCACCCCTCCACTTT. It encodes CSARLPGRRNSPLHF. The rearrangement links TRBV20-1 to TRBJ1-6; D is perhaps TRBD1 (5 bases). V was trimmed by 3 bases and J by 7 bases, leaving 16 bases between them. The CDR3 is 15 residues long. Germline V gives CDR1 DFQATT, CDR2 SNEGSKA (reference sequence).

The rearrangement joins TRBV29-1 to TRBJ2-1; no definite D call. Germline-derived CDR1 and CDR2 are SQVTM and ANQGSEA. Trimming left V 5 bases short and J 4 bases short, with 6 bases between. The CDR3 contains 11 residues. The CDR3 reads CSVIGYNEQFF. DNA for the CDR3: TGCAGCGTTATCGGTTACAATGAGCAGTTCTTC.

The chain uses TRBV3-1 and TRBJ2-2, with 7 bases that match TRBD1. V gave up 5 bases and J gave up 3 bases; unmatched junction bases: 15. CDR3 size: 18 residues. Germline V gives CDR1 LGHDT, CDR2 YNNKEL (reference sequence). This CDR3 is CASSGPGQPFADTGELFF. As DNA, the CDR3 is TGTGCCAGCAGCGGGCCGGGACAGCCGTTCGCGGACACCGGGGAGCTGTTTTTT.

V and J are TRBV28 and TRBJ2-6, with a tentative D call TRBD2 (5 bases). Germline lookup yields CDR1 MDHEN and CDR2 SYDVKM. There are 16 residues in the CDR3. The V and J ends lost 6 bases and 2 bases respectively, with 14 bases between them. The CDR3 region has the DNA TGTGCCAGCAGCCGATACTGGACTCCTGGGGCCAACGTCCTGACTTTC. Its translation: CASSRYWTPGANVLTF.

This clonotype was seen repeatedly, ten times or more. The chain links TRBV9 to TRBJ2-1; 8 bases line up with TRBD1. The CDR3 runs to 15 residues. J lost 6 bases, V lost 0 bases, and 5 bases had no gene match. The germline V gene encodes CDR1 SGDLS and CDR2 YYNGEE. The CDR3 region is CASSVDGQGRNEQFF. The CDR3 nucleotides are TGTGCCAGCAGCGTAGACGGACAGGGCCGCAATGAGCAGTTCTTC.